This T cell receptor beta chain was sequenced during a study of blood T cell repertoires in COVID-19. Overall study context: COVID-19 samples from acute and convalescent phases originated in the United States, Italy and Spain.

V lost 2 bases and J lost 5, with 9 bases in between. CDR3 length: 13 residues. Germline CDR1 and CDR2: MNHEY and SVGEGT. Method: immunoSEQ multiplex PCR; TCRdb's copy keeps in-frame clones and lacks some. Counted here are over 150,000 clones, roughly four fifths occurring once; the ten biggest clones make up 3.7%. This chain links TRBV6-2 or TRBV6-3 with TRBJ1-1; no clear D gene. This receptor was obtained from a woman of 80 years or more with acute or convalescent COVID-19. Material: peripheral blood. CDR3 bases: TGTGCCAGCAGTTACGAGGGAATAACTGAAGCTTTCTTT. Protein: CASSYEGITEAFF.